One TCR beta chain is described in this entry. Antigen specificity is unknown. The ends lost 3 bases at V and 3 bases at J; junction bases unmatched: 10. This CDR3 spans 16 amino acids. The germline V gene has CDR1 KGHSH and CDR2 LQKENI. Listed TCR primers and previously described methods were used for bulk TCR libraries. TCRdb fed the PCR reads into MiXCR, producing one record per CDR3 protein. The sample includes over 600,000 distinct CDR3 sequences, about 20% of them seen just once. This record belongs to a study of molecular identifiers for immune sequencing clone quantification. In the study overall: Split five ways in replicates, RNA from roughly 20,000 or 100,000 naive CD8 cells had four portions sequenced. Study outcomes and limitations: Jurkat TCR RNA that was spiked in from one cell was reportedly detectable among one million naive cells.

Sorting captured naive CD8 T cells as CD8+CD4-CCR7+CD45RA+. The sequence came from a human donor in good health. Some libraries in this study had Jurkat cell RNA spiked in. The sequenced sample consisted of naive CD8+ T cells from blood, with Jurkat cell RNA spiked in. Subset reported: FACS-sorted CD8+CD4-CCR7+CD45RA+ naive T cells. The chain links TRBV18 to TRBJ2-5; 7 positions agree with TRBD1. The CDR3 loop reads CASSPFRLGQEETQYF. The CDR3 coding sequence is TGTGCCAGCTCACCTTTTAGACTTGGACAGGAAGAGACCCAGTACTTC. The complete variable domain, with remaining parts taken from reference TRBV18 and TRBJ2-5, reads NAGVMQNPRHLVRRRGQEARLRCSPMKGHSHVYWYRQLPEEGLKFMVYLQKENIIDESGMPKERFSAEFPKEGPSILRIQQVVRGDSAAYFCASSPFRLGQEETQYFGPGTRLLVL.